Only one count was recorded for the clone carrying this T cell receptor (beta chain). The antigen remains unidentified. CDR1 is SQVTM, CDR2 ANQGSEA, per germline. The CDR3 has 14 residues. The V end was cut by 6 bases, the J end by 2 bases, with 16 bases between. This record belongs to a study of cytomegalovirus exposure and HLA in healthy donors. Primers included in the PCR were 60 Vbeta and 13 Jbeta primers. Repertoires were generated with immunoSEQ multiplex PCR, while TCRdb's copy carries only in-frame clones and drops some. The sample lists around 140,000 clones; about 80% were seen once. Study conclusions and caveats: In a later analysis, HLA-C alleles had the fewest associated TCRs, DRB1 alleles the most. In vitro assays verified that a few CMV-associated chains recognized CMV antigens specifically.

This TCR came from a female donor in good health and CMV-seronegative. Sequencing was performed on PBMCs. The V and J genes are TRBV29-1 and TRBJ1-1; D is unclear. DNA of the CDR3: TGCAGCGTCCCTATAGGTACACTAAACACTGAAGCTTTCTTT. The encoded protein is CSVPIGTLNTEAFF.